Below, one T cell receptor (beta chain) is given with its context. The antigen is undetermined. This sample is part of a study of graft-versus-host responses after intestinal transplantation. Sequenced by immunoSEQ multiplex PCR; TCRdb stores in-frame clones only, minus some. The repertoire consists of tens of thousands of clones, with approximately 90% occurring once and the leading ten covering about 7.3%. Germline V gives CDR1 SGHVS, CDR2 FQNEAQ. This CDR3 spans 18 amino acids. V dropped 0 bases and J dropped 8; count of bases not matched to a gene: 8. The clonotype was recovered from a human donor who was the organ donor for an intestinal transplant. V and J are TRBV7-8 and TRBJ2-1, with 15 bases lining up with TRBD2. The material was unstimulated CD8+ T cells sorted from spleen or lymph node cells, obtained before transplant. The DNA of the CDR3 is TGTGCCAGCAGCTTAGCGAGGACTAGCGGGAGGGGTTGGGATGAGCAGTTCTTC. It is translated as CASSLARTSGRGWDEQFF.